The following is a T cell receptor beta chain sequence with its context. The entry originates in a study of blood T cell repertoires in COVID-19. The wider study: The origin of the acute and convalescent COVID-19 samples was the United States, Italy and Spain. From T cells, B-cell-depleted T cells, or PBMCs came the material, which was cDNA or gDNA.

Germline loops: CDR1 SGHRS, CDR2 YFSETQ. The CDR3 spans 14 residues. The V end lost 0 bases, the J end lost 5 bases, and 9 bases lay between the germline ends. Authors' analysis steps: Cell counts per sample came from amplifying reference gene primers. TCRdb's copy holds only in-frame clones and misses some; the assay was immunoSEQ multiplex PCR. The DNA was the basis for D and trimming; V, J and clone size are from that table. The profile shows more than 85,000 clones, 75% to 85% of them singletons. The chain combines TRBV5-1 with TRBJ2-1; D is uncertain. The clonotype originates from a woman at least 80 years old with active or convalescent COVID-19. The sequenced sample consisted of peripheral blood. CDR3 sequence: CASSLVVANNEQFF. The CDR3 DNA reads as TGCGCCAGCAGCTTGGTGGTAGCAAACAATGAGCAGTTCTTC.